The sequence of this TCR beta chain was determined in a study of cytomegalovirus exposure and HLA in healthy donors. Study summary: From about 180 million T cells, an earlier analysis saw roughly 120 million unique TCR beta sequences. Some 85 million unique TCRs from HLA-typed donors were held in an early data release.

PCR employed 60 Vbeta and 13 Jbeta primers. Assay used: immunoSEQ multiplex PCR; TCRdb lists only in-frame clones, some missing. The table records around 110,000 clones, 81% of them present only once. Of note for this clone: As yet, its antigen is unknown.

Study findings and constraints: Whilst most TCR sequences proved rare, a subset of public TCRs occurred across many donors. Presence/absence analyses supposed approximately even sequencing depth among donors.

The CDR3 covers 16 residues. Looked up from germline, CDR1 is SEHNR and CDR2 is FQNEAQ (reference sequence). The V and J ends lost 4 bases and 5 bases respectively, with 21 bases between them. The V and J genes are TRBV7-9 and TRBJ2-7; a weak D match, TRBD2 (6 bases). The material sequenced was PBMCs. This receptor was obtained from a woman younger than 45 in good health and CMV-seronegative. CDR3 in amino acids: CASSSHNGGSLDEQYF. The CDR3 DNA follows: TGTGCCAGCAGCTCGCATAACGGGGGTAGCCTTGACGAGCAGTACTTC.